This T cell receptor (beta chain) was documented in a study of human T cells and chemical hapten exposure. The overall study: Patch testing was performed with 0.01% DPC on the upper back, with reading at 6 days.

This CDR3 has 14 amino acids. The V gene lost 4 bases and the J gene lost 5 bases, with 14 bases spanning the gap. CDR1 is MNHEY, CDR2 SVGEGT, per germline. One entry per CDR3 protein, called by TCRdb with MiXCR from the RACE reads. Among about 76,000 distinct CDR3 sequences listed, 10% to 15% were seen once. The time point here: patch test 3, about 24 weeks after DPC sensitization. The treatment is: therapeutic diphenylcyclopropenone sensitization with weekly scalp DPC. The clonotype was recovered from a woman in her forties or fifties with alopecia areata. Some clones in this sample may be carry-over from other donors' samples. V gene TRBV6-2 or TRBV6-3 combines with J gene TRBJ1-1; weak D call: TRBD1 (5 bases). Source: whole blood, taken in connection with sensitization to the hapten diphenylcyclopropenone (DPC). The CDR3, as DNA: TGTGCCAGCAGTTCCCTACGGGGGTGGACTGAAGCTTTCTTT. It codes for CASSSLRGWTEAFF.